The next 25 T cell receptor beta chains were all read from a single sample in a study of T-cell memory formation after mild COVID-19. Each CDR3 protein is one row after TCRdb ran MiXCR on the 5' RACE reads. The table lists about 200,000 distinct CDR3 sequences, 9.5% of them singletons. Sequencing was carried out using PBMCs or a T cell subset sorted from them (not recorded which). These TCRs come from a man aged 18 to 29 who had mild COVID-19 (a few samples of this study predate the infection). Cell type and time point are not known.

The chain carries TRBV6-2 or TRBV6-3 and TRBJ2-7, with TRBD1 matching 7 bases. Losses at the gene ends were 7 bases for V and 0 bases for J; bases not matched to a gene: 3. CDR3 length: 13 residues. Germline CDR1 MNHEY, CDR2 SVGEGT. CDR3 loop: CASTKGASYEQYV. DNA of the CDR3: TGTGCCAGCACGAAGGGGGCCTCCTACGAGCAGTACGTC.

The gene calls are TRBV23-1 and TRBJ1-5; weak D call: TRBD1 (5 bases). TRBV23-1 is reported as an ORF; its role is uncertain. V lost 0 bases and J 7 bases, leaving 13 bases between the germline ends. The CDR3 runs to 15 residues. The CDR3, as DNA: TGCGCCAGCAGTCAATCGTGGCAGGGAAGCCAGCCCCAGCATTTT. It specifies CASSQSWQGSQPQHF.

Concerning this clonotype itself: A read error may account for a junction end that differs from germline. This chain uses TRBV12-3 or TRBV12-4 with TRBJ2-2, with D maybe TRBD2 (6 bases). The CDR3 totals 13 residues. The CDR3 region is CASSSLVGGELFF. DNA for the CDR3: TGTGCCAGCAGTTCACTAGTCGGCGGGGAGCTGTTCTTT.

A word on this clonotype: A much bigger clone sits one base away, suggesting this may be a read error. This rearrangement joins TRBV6-2 or TRBV6-3 to TRBJ2-3; D is ambiguous. Germline V gives CDR1 MNHEY, CDR2 SVGEGT. This CDR3 spans 13 amino acids. The CDR3 sequence is CASRARSTDTRYF. Written as DNA, the CDR3 is TGTGCCAGCAGGGCCAGGAGCACAGATACGCGGTATTTT.

This clonotype has only a few counts. The chain joins TRBV11-3 to TRBJ1-2, with a weak D call TRBD1 (5 bases). CDR3 size: 13 residues. Germline lookup yields CDR1 SGHNT and CDR2 YENEEA. Trimming stripped 2 bases from V and 6 bases from J, with 10 bases between. In DNA, the CDR3 is TGTGCCAGCAGCTTAAAGGGGACGGATGGCTACACCTTC. It translates to CASSLKGTDGYTF. The full variable domain, completed using reference TRBV11-3 and TRBJ1-2, is EAGVVQSPRYKIIEKKQPVAFWCNPISGHNTLYWYLQNLGQGPELLIRYENEEAVDDSQLPKDRFSAERLKGVDSTLKIQPAELGDSAVYLCASSLKGTDGYTFGSGTRLTVV.

This clonotype was seen more than once but under ten times. The genes are TRBV7-2 and TRBJ2-2; D is undetermined. Germline values: CDR1 SGHTA, CDR2 FQGNSA. Trimming removed 5 bases from V and 1 base from J, with 8 bases in between. CDR3 length: 14 amino acids. DNA of the CDR3: TGTGCCAGCAGCCCTGATCTGAACACCGGGGAGCTGTTTTTT. Amino acids: CASSPDLNTGELFF.

This clonotype appeared a few times. The chain combines TRBV6-2 or TRBV6-3 with TRBJ2-1; a possible D gene is TRBD1 (5 bases). Germline CDR1 and CDR2: MNHEY and SVGEGT. The CDR3 extends over 15 amino acids. Between the trimmed V and J ends, which lost 5 bases and 4 bases, there was a span of 15 bases. This CDR3 is CASSTWRQTYNEQFF. CDR3 coding DNA: TGTGCCAGCAGTACATGGAGACAGACATACAATGAGCAGTTCTTC.

A few counts support this clonotype. The rearrangement joins TRBV20-1 to TRBJ1-5, with 7 bases aligning to TRBD1. This CDR3 is 15 amino acids long. Germline-derived CDR1 and CDR2 are DFQATT and SNEGSKA (reference sequence). J gave up 5 bases and V 5 bases, and 12 bases lay outside the gene matches. The DNA for the CDR3 is TGCAGTGCTGAGGGCGGGACAGTCATACATCAGCCCCAGCATTTT. Protein: CSAEGGTVIHQPQHF.

This CDR3 is CAIRAGGSTDTQYF. The CDR3 DNA reads TGTGCCATACGTGCGGGGGGCAGCACAGATACGCAGTATTTT. J is TRBJ2-3 and V is TRBV11-2; 8 nucleotides agree with TRBD2. Trimming at V came to 10 bases and at J to 0 bases, leaving 6 bases not matched to a gene. Germline assignment: CDR1 SGHAT and CDR2 FQNNGV. The CDR3 loop spans 14 amino acids.

This clonotype was counted ten times or more. The gene calls are TRBV5-1 and TRBJ2-3; TRBD2 matches 10 bases. This CDR3 comprises 16 residues. Germline V gives CDR1 SGHRS, CDR2 YFSETQ. The J segment lost 4 bases and the V segment lost 1 base, leaving 6 bases of the junction unmatched. In DNA form, the CDR3 reads TGCGCCAGCAGCTTGTCAGCGGGGGGGCGTCCAGATACGCAGTATTTT. It specifies CASSLSAGGRPDTQYF.

This clonotype has just a few counts. V and J are TRBV7-9 and TRBJ1-6; 9 bases match TRBD1. The germline CDR1 and CDR2 sequences are SEHNR and FQNEAQ (reference sequence). With 4 bases clipped from V and 1 base from J, the junction kept 5 bases outside the gene matches. CDR3 length equals 17 residues. CDR3 sequence: CASSSGQGHSYNSPLHF. CDR3 coding DNA: TGTGCCAGCAGCTCTGGACAGGGGCATTCCTATAATTCACCCCTCCACTTT.

Many counts were recorded for this clonotype. The chain uses TRBV6-1 and TRBJ2-7; D tentatively reads TRBD1 or TRBD2 (6 bases each). The germline V and J ends were trimmed by 7 bases and 5 bases, with 21 bases remaining between them. This CDR3 spans 15 amino acids. Germline CDR1 MNHNS, CDR2 SASEGT. For the CDR3, the DNA is TGTGCCAGCACCGAACAACAGGGAGGAACAAACGAGCAGTACTTC. Translating gives CASTEQQGGTNEQYF.

The chain links TRBV6-6 to TRBJ2-1; TRBD1 aligns across 9 bases. Germline CDR1 MNHNY, CDR2 SVGAGI (reference sequence). The CDR3 has 16 residues. Losses at the gene ends were 0 bases for V and 7 bases for J; bases not matched to a gene: 7. Here the CDR3 reads CASSYSGQGRENEQFF. The CDR3 coding sequence is TGTGCCAGCAGTTACTCGGGACAGGGTAGGGAAAATGAGCAGTTCTTC.

Ten or more counts support this clonotype. The DNA of the CDR3 is TGTGCCAGTCGGTTTAGCACAGATACGCAGTATTTT. Translating it yields CASRFSTDTQYF. The genes are TRBV6-2 or TRBV6-3 and TRBJ2-3; D call uncertain. CDR3 length: 12 residues. The germline V gene encodes CDR1 MNHEY and CDR2 SVGEGT. V lost 9 bases and J 0 bases, leaving 7 bases between the germline ends.

This clonotype was seen only a few times. At one of its ends the junction is not consistent with the germline gene, which may arise from a read error. This chain connects TRBV7-7 to TRBJ2-5; D is undetermined. This CDR3 spans 13 amino acids. The germline V gene encodes CDR1 SSHAT and CDR2 FNYEAQ (reference sequence). The CDR3 bases are TGTGCTAGCAGTTGGGCCCTACGAGAGACCCAGTACTTC. It codes for CASSWALRETQYF. The full variable domain, in which reference TRBV7-7 and TRBJ2-5 provide the parts outside the CDR3, is GAGVSQSPRYKVTKRGQDVTLRCDPISSHATLYWYQQALGQGPEFLTYFNYEAQPDKSGLPSDRFSAERPEGSISTLTIQRTEQRDSAMYRCASSWALRETQYFGPGTRLLVL.

This clonotype was recorded at least ten times. The chain employs TRBV6-2 or TRBV6-3 and TRBJ2-7; D is uncertain. The CDR3 has 11 amino acids. Germline CDR1 and CDR2: MNHEY and SVGEGT. V was shortened by 5 bases and J by 3 bases, with 5 bases between the two germline ends. The CDR3 sequence is CASSHNYEQYF. The CDR3 DNA sequence: TGTGCCAGCAGTCATAACTACGAGCAGTACTTC.

The V call is TRBV2, the J call TRBJ1-2, with D maybe TRBD1 (5 bases). The germline V gene encodes CDR1 SNHLY and CDR2 FYNNEI. Trimming stripped 8 bases from V and 7 bases from J, with 17 bases between. This CDR3 contains 13 residues. CDR3 protein: CASARSGAGGYTF. The CDR3 coding sequence is TGTGCCAGCGCTCGGTCTGGGGCTGGTGGCTACACCTTC.

J is TRBJ2-2 and V is TRBV11-3; 11 nucleotides match TRBD2. CDR1 SGHNT and CDR2 YENEEA come from the germline V gene. CDR3 length equals 14 residues. Trimming at V came to 5 bases and at J to 7 bases, leaving 3 bases not matched to a gene. The CDR3 sequence is CASSGGLADGELFF. DNA of the CDR3: TGTGCCAGCAGCGGGGGACTAGCGGACGGGGAGCTGTTTTTT.

DNA for the CDR3: TGTGCCAGCACCCCTCAGGCCAGGGGGCATGGTCAGCCCCAGCATTTT. Encoded protein: CASTPQARGHGQPQHF. J is TRBJ1-5 and V is TRBV12-3 or TRBV12-4; 8 positions match TRBD1. V was clipped by 7 bases and J by 6 bases; unmatched bases: 14. The CDR3 runs 16 residues.

This clonotype was seen more than once but under ten times. V and J are TRBV5-5 and TRBJ2-7; D remains unclear. The V and J ends lost 0 bases and 4 bases respectively, with 5 bases between them. The CDR3 contains 12 residues. Germline V gives CDR1 SGHKS, CDR2 YYEKEE (reference sequence). DNA of the CDR3: TGTGCCAGCAGCTTGGTGGGGTACGAGCAGTACGTC. It encodes CASSLVGYEQYV.

This clonotype appeared a few times. This chain links TRBV7-8 with TRBJ1-6; D might be TRBD1 (5 bases). Trimming removed 3 bases at V and 8 bases at J, with 8 bases between. The germline V gene has CDR1 SGHVS and CDR2 FQNEAQ. CDR3 length equals 13 residues. Here the CDR3 reads CASSFGGDSPLHF. In DNA form, the CDR3 reads TGTGCCAGCAGCTTTGGGGGGGATTCACCCCTCCACTTT. Based on the CDR3 plus reference TRBV7-8 and TRBJ1-6, the full variable domain is GAGVSQSPRYKVAKRGQDVALRCDPISGHVSLFWYQQALGQGPEFLTYFQNEAQLDKSGLPSDRFFAERPEGSVSTLKIQRTQQEDSAVYLCASSFGGDSPLHFGNGTRLTVT.

The V call is TRBV5-5, the J call TRBJ1-2, with D unresolved. Trimming stripped 4 bases from V and 4 bases from J, with 17 bases between. The CDR3 consists of 15 residues. Germline-derived CDR1 and CDR2 are SGHKS and YYEKEE (reference sequence). As DNA, the CDR3 is TGTGCCAGCAGCGCCGGGTTAAGGACCGGCTATGGCTACACCTTC. It translates to CASSAGLRTGYGYTF.

This clonotype turned up a few times. This sequence joins TRBV4-1 and TRBJ1-2; D uncertain. V was clipped by 0 bases and J by 0 bases, with 20 bases between them. Germline lookup yields CDR1 MGHRA and CDR2 YSYEKL. The CDR3 totals 19 residues. The CDR3 loop is CASSQDRGRTVPSNYGYTF. In nucleotides, the CDR3 is TGCGCCAGCAGCCAAGATCGAGGCCGGACGGTACCCTCTAACTATGGCTACACCTTC.

This chain links TRBV20-1 with TRBJ1-6; the D is unclear. This CDR3 region has 12 residues. Germline loops: CDR1 DFQATT, CDR2 SNEGSKA (reference sequence). V was cut by 6 bases and J by 7 bases, with 10 bases left in between. The CDR3: CSAGRPNSPLHF. The CDR3 DNA reads as TGCAGTGCCGGGCGGCCCAATTCACCCCTCCACTTT.

The chain has TRBV7-9 and TRBJ2-5, with D perhaps matching TRBD1 (6 bases). The germline V and J ends were trimmed by 6 bases and 5 bases, with 16 bases remaining between them. CDR3 size: 14 residues. Germline-derived CDR1 and CDR2 are SEHNR and FQNEAQ (reference sequence). The CDR3 DNA follows: TGTGCCAGCAGGTTACAGGGTTTACCGGAGACCCAGTACTTC. Encoded protein: CASRLQGLPETQYF.